These 26 T cell receptor beta chains share one sample of origin, sequenced in a study of shared clonotypes between healthy human individuals (dated by TCRdb to 2019 to 2021). The method behind the library was the immunoSEQ multiplex PCR assay. The table comes from immuneACCESS by way of TCRdb, which keeps in-frame sequences with V and J called. Part of the clones is missing from these tables; in studies checked, under half for an unresolved V gene and the rest for unknown reasons. In all, the sample holds 450,000 to 650,000 clones, and roughly 79% of those were seen once. The ten largest clones capture about 12% of the sample. The specimen was PBMCs. These receptors all stem from a middle-aged woman in good health. Some clones in this sample may be carry-over from other donors' samples.

The chain couples TRBV7-6 to TRBJ2-3, with D uncertain. Per germline, CDR1 SGHVS and CDR2 FNYEAQ. The ends were cut back, 3 bases at V and 5 bases at J, with 9 bases in the middle. The CDR3 runs to 13 residues. The CDR3 coding sequence is TGTGCCAGCAGCTTCCTAGGTCTAGATACGCAGTATTTT. It codes for CASSFLGLDTQYF.

The chain recombines TRBV28 with TRBJ2-5, with 13 bases identical to TRBD2. The junction had 8 bases not matched to a gene; V was cut back by 5 bases and J by 2 bases. The CDR3 has 17 residues. Germline-derived CDR1 and CDR2 are MDHEN and SYDVKM. The CDR3: CASSPTAGLAGQETQYF. The CDR3 DNA reads as TGTGCCAGCAGTCCCACAGCGGGACTAGCGGGGCAAGAGACCCAGTACTTC. The complete variable domain, with remaining parts taken from reference TRBV28 and TRBJ2-5, reads DVKVTQSSRYLVKRTGEKVFLECVQDMDHENMFWYRQDPGLGLRLIYFSYDVKMKEKGDIPEGYSVSREKKERFSLILESASTNQTSMYLCASSPTAGLAGQETQYFGPGTRLLVL.

The chain is built from TRBV6-1 and TRBJ2-7; 7 bases map to TRBD1. V was clipped by 0 bases and J by 2 bases; unmatched bases: 4. Germline assignment: CDR1 MNHNS and CDR2 SASEGT. The CDR3 has 15 residues. The CDR3 protein is CASSEAGQRAYEQYF. DNA for the CDR3: TGTGCCAGCAGTGAAGCGGGACAGAGAGCCTACGAGCAGTACTTC.

This clone has only a few counts. The rearrangement uses TRBV29-1 and TRBJ1-2, with TRBD1 matching 7 bases. J gave up 4 bases and V 3 bases, and 8 bases lay outside the gene matches. Germline assignment: CDR1 SQVTM and CDR2 ANQGSEA. This CDR3 contains 14 residues. The CDR3 coding sequence is TGCAGCGTTGATCAAGGGGGCGGGGGCTATGGCTACACCTTC. It translates to CSVDQGGGGYGYTF.

This clone was recorded only once. The V call is TRBV5-5, the J call TRBJ2-2, with a weak D call TRBD2 (6 bases). Trimming stripped 4 bases from V and 0 bases from J, with 7 bases between. Germline CDR1 SGHKS, CDR2 YYEKEE (reference sequence). This CDR3 is 14 amino acids long. DNA for the CDR3: TGTGCCAGCAGCCGGAGGGCGAACACCGGGGAGCTGTTTTTT. Its translation is CASSRRANTGELFF.

The chain couples TRBV14 to TRBJ1-1; no clear D gene. This CDR3 has 14 residues. Germline CDR1 SGHDN, CDR2 FVKESK. V was pared by 2 bases and J by 1 base, with 8 bases between. CDR3 residues: CASSQRERNTEAFF. DNA of the CDR3: TGTGCCAGCAGCCAAAGAGAGAGGAACACTGAAGCTTTCTTT.

V and J are TRBV11-2 and TRBJ2-7, with D unclear. The V gene's germline CDR1 is SGHAT and CDR2 FQNNGV. The CDR3 length is 13 residues. Deletions cut 4 bases from V and 3 bases from J, with 10 bases between. CDR3 nucleotide sequence: TGTGCCAGCAGCTCCAGAGTAGGCTACGAGCAGTACTTC. This sequence encodes CASSSRVGYEQYF.

The rearrangement links TRBV5-6 to TRBJ1-2, with D uncertain. Germline V gene sequence: CDR1 SGHDT, CDR2 YYEEEE. The V end lost 2 bases, the J end lost 2 bases, and 7 bases lay between the germline ends. This CDR3 has 13 amino acids. CDR3 amino acids: CASSFSENYGYTF. The CDR3, as DNA: TGTGCCAGCAGCTTCTCCGAAAACTATGGCTACACCTTC.

The rearrangement joins TRBV5-1 to TRBJ2-1; D is possibly TRBD2 (6 bases). The germline gives CDR1 SGHRS, CDR2 YFSETQ. V dropped 0 bases and J dropped 8 bases, with 9 bases sitting between them. There are 13 residues in the CDR3. CDR3 sequence: CASSLGTGDEQFF. The CDR3 nucleotides are TGCGCCAGCAGCTTGGGGACGGGAGATGAGCAGTTCTTC.

V usage is TRBV5-4 and J usage is TRBJ1-3; perhaps TRBD1 as D (6 bases). Per germline, CDR1 SGHNT and CDR2 YYREEE (reference sequence). This CDR3 spans 16 amino acids. Trimming took off 3 bases at V and 1 base at J, with 14 bases between the two ends. The CDR3 region is CASSSGQLRSGNTIYF. Written as DNA, the CDR3 is TGTGCCAGCAGCTCTGGACAGCTACGGTCTGGAAACACCATATATTTT. The variable domain in full, with the rest retrieved from reference TRBV5-4 and TRBJ1-3, is ETGVTQSPTHLIKTRGQQVTLRCSSQSGHNTVSWYQQALGQGPQFIFQYYREEENGRGNFPPRFSGLQFPNYSSELNVNALELDDSALYLCASSSGQLRSGNTIYFGEGSWLTVV.

The chain combines TRBV29-1 with TRBJ2-2; maybe TRBD1 (6 bases). The CDR3 sequence is 14 residues long. CDR1 SQVTM and CDR2 ANQGSEA come from the germline V gene. The V gene lost 1 base and the J gene lost 1 base, with 7 bases spanning the gap. The CDR3 protein is CSVEGTENTGELFF. CDR3 in DNA: TGCAGCGTTGAAGGGACAGAGAACACCGGGGAGCTGTTTTTT.

The chain combines TRBV15 with TRBJ1-1; D is ambiguous. The CDR3 consists of 15 residues. Germline V CDR1 and CDR2: LNHNV, YYDKDF (reference sequence). Between the trimmed V and J ends, which lost 1 base and 6 bases, there was a span of 15 bases. CDR3 sequence: CATSRGGRRWAEAFF. Here the CDR3 DNA reads TGTGCCACCAGCAGAGGAGGACGACGCTGGGCTGAAGCTTTCTTT.

The V and J genes are TRBV27 and TRBJ2-5; 8 bases are shared with TRBD2. Germline V lookup: CDR1 MNHEY, CDR2 SMNVEV (reference sequence). Trimming at V came to 5 bases and at J to 0 bases, leaving 5 bases not matched to a gene. The CDR3 consists of 15 residues. The CDR3 nucleotides read TGTGCCAGCAGTCCCCTTAGCGGGAACCAAGAGACCCAGTACTTC. Translated, it gives CASSPLSGNQETQYF.

This clone was seen only a few times. V and J are TRBV29-1 and TRBJ2-7, with 10 nucleotides matching TRBD1. The CDR3 covers 15 residues. With 6 bases clipped from V and 4 bases from J, the junction kept 12 bases outside the gene matches. From germline, CDR1 is SQVTM and CDR2 ANQGSEA. The CDR3 DNA sequence: TGCAGCGTCAGCTCCGGGACAGGGGCCCTTTACGAGCAGTACTTC. It is translated as CSVSSGTGALYEQYF.

This chain uses TRBV11-2 with TRBJ2-5; 7 bases line up with TRBD1. V was pared by 5 bases and J by 5 bases, with 8 bases of the junction left unmatched. Germline CDR1 is SGHAT and CDR2 is FQNNGV. The CDR3 sequence is 14 residues long. This CDR3 reads CASSANRGGETQYF. CDR3 DNA: TGTGCCAGCAGCGCAAACAGGGGCGGCGAGACCCAGTACTTC. The full variable domain, with the rest looked up from reference TRBV11-2 and TRBJ2-5, is EAGVAQSPRYKIIEKRQSVAFWCNPISGHATLYWYQQILGQGPKLLIQFQNNGVVDDSQLPKDRFSAERLKGVDSTLKIQPAKLEDSAVYLCASSANRGGETQYFGPGTRLLVL.

This chain uses TRBV25-1 with TRBJ1-3; D perhaps matches TRBD1 (6 bases). Per the germline V gene, CDR1 is MGHDK and CDR2 is SYGVNS. Trimming cost V 3 bases and J 0 bases, with 9 bases left between them. The CDR3 length is 15 residues. CDR3 loop: CASSEGAGSGNTIYF. CDR3 DNA: TGTGCCAGCAGTGAGGGGGCAGGCTCTGGAAACACCATATATTTT.

The CDR3 loop reads CASSWGPGILSTDTQYF. In nucleotides, the CDR3 is TGTGCCAGCAGTTGGGGGCCAGGAATTCTTAGCACAGATACGCAGTATTTT. V usage is TRBV27 and J usage is TRBJ2-3; weak D call: TRBD1 (6 bases). Germline V gene data show CDR1 as MNHEY and CDR2 as SMNVEV (reference sequence). The CDR3 loop spans 17 amino acids. V shed 4 bases and J shed 0 bases, with 17 bases lying between them.

V and J are TRBV21-1 and TRBJ2-7; TRBD1 is the table's D call, not checked against the DNA. TRBV21-1 is a documented pseudogene. This CDR3 contains 15 residues. The CDR3 DNA reads TGTGCCAGCAGCCCCCGACATCTGCGAGCCTACGAGCAGTACTTC. It yields the protein CASSPRHLRAYEQYF.

The rearrangement joins TRBV5-4 to TRBJ1-2; 12 bases line up with TRBD1. This CDR3 region has 15 residues. Germline CDR1 SGHNT, CDR2 YYREEE (reference sequence). With V trimmed by 4 bases and J by 4 bases, 5 bases remained unmatched. Here the CDR3 DNA reads TGTGCCAGCAGCCCCGGGACAGGGGGCACCTATGGCTACACCTTC. Translating it yields CASSPGTGGTYGYTF.

The chain employs TRBV7-2 and TRBJ1-1; tentatively, D is TRBD1 (6 bases). Looked up from germline, CDR1 is SGHTA and CDR2 is FQGNSA. The CDR3 sequence is 18 residues long. V gave up 2 bases and J gave up 7 bases, with 26 bases separating them. The CDR3 DNA sequence: TGTGCCAGCAGCTTATCTACAGGGTTGAGTTATCGTGGTGGTGAAGCTTTCTTT. It translates to CASSLSTGLSYRGGEAFF.

The rearrangement joins TRBV28 to TRBJ2-5; either TRBD1 or TRBD2 may fit D (6 bases each). With 8 bases removed from V and 2 bases from J, the gap between germline ends came to 18 bases. This CDR3 is built from 15 residues. Germline CDR1 MDHEN, CDR2 SYDVKM. Here the CDR3 DNA reads TGTGCCAGCGTTACCCGCAAAGGGGGGCAAGAGACCCAGTACTTC. Amino acid sequence: CASVTRKGGQETQYF.

V and J are TRBV6-6 and TRBJ2-7; perhaps D is TRBD1 or TRBD2 (5 bases each). The CDR3 is 14 residues long. The germline CDR1 and CDR2 sequences are MNHNY and SVGAGI (reference sequence). Trimming took off 5 bases at V and 2 bases at J, with 13 bases between the two ends. CDR3 in DNA: TGTGCCAGCAGTATCCGGGACGGCCCCTACGAGCAGTACTTC. As protein: CASSIRDGPYEQYF.

This sequence joins TRBV6-6 and TRBJ1-1; D unresolved. The V end was cut by 2 bases, the J end by 6 bases, with 13 bases between. Germline CDR1 is MNHNY and CDR2 is SVGAGI (reference sequence). CDR3 length: 14 residues. CDR3 protein: CASSYAPPWAEAFF. CDR3 DNA: TGTGCCAGCAGTTACGCCCCCCCATGGGCTGAAGCTTTCTTT.

The chain employs TRBV30 and TRBJ1-5; no clear D. Between the trimmed V and J ends, which lost 0 bases and 1 base, there was a span of 10 bases. This CDR3 has 15 residues. Germline V gene data show CDR1 as GTSNPN and CDR2 as SVGIG (reference sequence). The CDR3 sequence: CAWSVWGVSNQPQHF. Written as DNA, the CDR3 is TGTGCCTGGAGTGTATGGGGTGTGAGCAATCAGCCCCAGCATTTT.

J is TRBJ1-2 and V is TRBV19; perhaps TRBD1 as D (5 bases). Germline loops: CDR1 LNHDA, CDR2 SQIVND (reference sequence). This CDR3 spans 14 amino acids. The V gene lost 1 base and the J gene lost 4 bases, with 10 bases spanning the gap. The CDR3 region has the DNA TGTGCCAGTAGTATAGCAGGGAGTCTCTATGGCTACACCTTC. Protein sequence: CASSIAGSLYGYTF.

The chain is built from TRBV30 and TRBJ2-3; unclear D gene. V was clipped by 3 bases and J by 6 bases, with 16 bases between them. Germline values: CDR1 GTSNPN, CDR2 SVGIG (reference sequence). CDR3 length: 14 amino acids. The CDR3 DNA reads TGTGCCTGGAGGGGCCGGCTGACCGGCGATACGCAGTATTTT. Translation gives CAWRGRLTGDTQYF.